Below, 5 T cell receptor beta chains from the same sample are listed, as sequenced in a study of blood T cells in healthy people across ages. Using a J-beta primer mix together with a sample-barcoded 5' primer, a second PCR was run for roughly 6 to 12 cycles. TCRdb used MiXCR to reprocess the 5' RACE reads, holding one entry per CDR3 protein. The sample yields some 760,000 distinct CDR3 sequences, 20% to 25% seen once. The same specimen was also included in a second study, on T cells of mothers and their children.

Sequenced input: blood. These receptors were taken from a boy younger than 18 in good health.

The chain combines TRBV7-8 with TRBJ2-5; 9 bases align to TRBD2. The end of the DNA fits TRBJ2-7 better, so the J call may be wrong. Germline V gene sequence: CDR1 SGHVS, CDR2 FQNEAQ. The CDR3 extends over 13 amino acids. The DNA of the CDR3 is TGTGCCGCGGGGAGAGCGGGAGGCTACGAGCAGTACTTC. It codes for CAAGRAGGYEQYF.

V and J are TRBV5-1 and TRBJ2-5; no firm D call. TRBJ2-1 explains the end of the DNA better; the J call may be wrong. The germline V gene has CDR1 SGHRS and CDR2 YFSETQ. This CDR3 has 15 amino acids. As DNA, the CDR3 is TGCGCCAGCAGCTTGTTAGTCGAGACCTACAATGAGCAGTTCTTC. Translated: CASSLLVETYNEQFF.

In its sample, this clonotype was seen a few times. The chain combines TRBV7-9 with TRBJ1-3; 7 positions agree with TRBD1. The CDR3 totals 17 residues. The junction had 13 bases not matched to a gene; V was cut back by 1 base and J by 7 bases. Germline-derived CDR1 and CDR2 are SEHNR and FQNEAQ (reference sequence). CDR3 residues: CASSLDQIGQVENTIYF. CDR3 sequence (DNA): TGTGCCAGCAGCTTAGACCAGATTGGACAGGTTGAGAACACCATATATTTT.

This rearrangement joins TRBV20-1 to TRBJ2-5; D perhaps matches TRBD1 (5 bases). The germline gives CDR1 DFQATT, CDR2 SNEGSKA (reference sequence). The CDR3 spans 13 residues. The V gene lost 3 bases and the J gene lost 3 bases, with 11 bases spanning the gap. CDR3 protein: CSASVTGEETQYF. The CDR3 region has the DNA TGCAGTGCTAGTGTAACAGGTGAAGAGACCCAGTACTTC.

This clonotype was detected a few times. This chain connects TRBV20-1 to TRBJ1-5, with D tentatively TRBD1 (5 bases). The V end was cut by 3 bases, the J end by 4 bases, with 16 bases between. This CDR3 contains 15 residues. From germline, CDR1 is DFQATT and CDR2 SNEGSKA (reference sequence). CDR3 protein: CSASLYRDLNQPQHF. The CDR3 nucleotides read TGCAGTGCTAGCTTGTACCGGGACCTTAATCAGCCCCAGCATTTT.